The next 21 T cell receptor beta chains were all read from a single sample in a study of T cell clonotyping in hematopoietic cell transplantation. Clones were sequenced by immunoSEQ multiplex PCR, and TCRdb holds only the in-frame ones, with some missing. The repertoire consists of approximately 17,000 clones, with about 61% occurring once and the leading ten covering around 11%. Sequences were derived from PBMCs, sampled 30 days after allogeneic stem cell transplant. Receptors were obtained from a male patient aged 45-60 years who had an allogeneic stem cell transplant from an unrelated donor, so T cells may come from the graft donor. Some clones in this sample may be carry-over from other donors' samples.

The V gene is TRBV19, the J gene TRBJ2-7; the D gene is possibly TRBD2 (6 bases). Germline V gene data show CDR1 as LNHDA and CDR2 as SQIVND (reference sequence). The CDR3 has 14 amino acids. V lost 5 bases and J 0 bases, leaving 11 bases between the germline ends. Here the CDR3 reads CASSRGLTSYEQYF. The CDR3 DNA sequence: TGTGCCAGTAGTCGGGGGTTGACCTCCTACGAGCAGTACTTC.

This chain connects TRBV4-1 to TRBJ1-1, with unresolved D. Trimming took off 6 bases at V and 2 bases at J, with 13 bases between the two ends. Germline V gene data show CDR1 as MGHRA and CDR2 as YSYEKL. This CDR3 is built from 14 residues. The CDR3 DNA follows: TGCGCCAGCAGGCCCTCTATAGGAAACACTGAAGCTTTCTTT. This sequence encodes CASRPSIGNTEAFF.

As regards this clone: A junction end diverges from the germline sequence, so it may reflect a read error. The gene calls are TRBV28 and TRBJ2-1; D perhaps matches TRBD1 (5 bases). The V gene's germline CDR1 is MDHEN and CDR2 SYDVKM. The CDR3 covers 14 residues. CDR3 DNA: TGTGCCGGCAGGGTACATCGGGTGTACAATGAGCAGTTCTTC. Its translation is CAGRVHRVYNEQFF.

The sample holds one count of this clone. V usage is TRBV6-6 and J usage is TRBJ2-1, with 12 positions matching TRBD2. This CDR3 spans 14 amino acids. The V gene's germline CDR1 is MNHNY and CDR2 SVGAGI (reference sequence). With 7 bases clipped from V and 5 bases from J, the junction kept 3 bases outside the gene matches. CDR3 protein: CASTGLAGHNEQFF. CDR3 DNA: TGTGCCAGCACCGGACTAGCGGGACACAATGAGCAGTTCTTC.

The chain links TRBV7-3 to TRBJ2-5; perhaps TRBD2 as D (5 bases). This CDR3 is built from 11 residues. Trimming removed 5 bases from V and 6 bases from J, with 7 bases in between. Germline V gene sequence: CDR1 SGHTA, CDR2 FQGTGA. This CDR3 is CASSLGKTQYF. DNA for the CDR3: TGTGCCAGCAGCCTCGGGAAGACCCAGTACTTC.

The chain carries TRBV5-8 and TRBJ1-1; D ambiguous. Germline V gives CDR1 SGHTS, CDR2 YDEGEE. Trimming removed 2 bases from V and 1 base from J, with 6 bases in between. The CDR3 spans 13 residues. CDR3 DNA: TGTGCCAGCAGCTTTCCCCAGAACACTGAAGCTTTCTTT. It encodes CASSFPQNTEAFF.

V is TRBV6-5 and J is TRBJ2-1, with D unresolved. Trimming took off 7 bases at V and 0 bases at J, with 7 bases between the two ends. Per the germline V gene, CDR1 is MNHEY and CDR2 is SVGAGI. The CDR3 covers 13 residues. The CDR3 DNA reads TGTGCCAGCAAGGGATACTCCTACAATGAGCAGTTCTTC. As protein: CASKGYSYNEQFF.

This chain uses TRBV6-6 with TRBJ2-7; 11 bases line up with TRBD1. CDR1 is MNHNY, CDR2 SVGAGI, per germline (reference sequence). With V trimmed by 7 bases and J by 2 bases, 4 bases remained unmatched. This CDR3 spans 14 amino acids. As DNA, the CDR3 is TGTGCCAGCAACGGACAGGGGGCCCCCTACGAGCAGTACTTC. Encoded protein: CASNGQGAPYEQYF.

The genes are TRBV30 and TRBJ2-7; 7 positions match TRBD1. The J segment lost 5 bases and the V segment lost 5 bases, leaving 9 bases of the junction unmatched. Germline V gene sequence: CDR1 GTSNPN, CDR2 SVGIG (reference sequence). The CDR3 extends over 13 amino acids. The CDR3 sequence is CAWGRDRLNEQYF. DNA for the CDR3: TGTGCCTGGGGCCGGGACAGACTAAACGAGCAGTACTTC.

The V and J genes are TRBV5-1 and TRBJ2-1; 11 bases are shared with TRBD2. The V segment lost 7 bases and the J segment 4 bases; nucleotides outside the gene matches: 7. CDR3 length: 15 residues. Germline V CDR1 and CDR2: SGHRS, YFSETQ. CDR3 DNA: TGCGCCAGCGCCCCGGGACTAGCGGAGTACAATGAGCAGTTCTTC. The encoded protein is CASAPGLAEYNEQFF.

The CDR3 sequence: CASSLLSAGETQYF. The DNA for the CDR3 is TGTGCCAGCAGTTTACTGTCCGCAGGGGAGACCCAGTACTTC. This chain links TRBV28 with TRBJ2-5; a possible D gene is TRBD1 (5 bases). With 2 bases removed from V and 5 bases from J, the gap between germline ends came to 12 bases. CDR3 length: 14 residues. CDR1 is MDHEN and CDR2 is SYDVKM in the germline V gene.

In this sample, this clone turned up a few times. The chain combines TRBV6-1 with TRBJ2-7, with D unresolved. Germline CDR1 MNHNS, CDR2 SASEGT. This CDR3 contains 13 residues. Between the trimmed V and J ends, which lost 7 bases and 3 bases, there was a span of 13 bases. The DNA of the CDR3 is TGTGCCAGCATGTCCAAGGCAGGCTACGAGCAGTACTTC. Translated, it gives CASMSKAGYEQYF.

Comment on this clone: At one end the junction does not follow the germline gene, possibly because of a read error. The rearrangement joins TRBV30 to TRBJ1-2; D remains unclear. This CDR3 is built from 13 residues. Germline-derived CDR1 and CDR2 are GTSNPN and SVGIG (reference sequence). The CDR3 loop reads CARRRIPNYGYTF. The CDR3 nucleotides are TGTGCCCGGAGACGGATTCCCAACTATGGCTACACCTTC.

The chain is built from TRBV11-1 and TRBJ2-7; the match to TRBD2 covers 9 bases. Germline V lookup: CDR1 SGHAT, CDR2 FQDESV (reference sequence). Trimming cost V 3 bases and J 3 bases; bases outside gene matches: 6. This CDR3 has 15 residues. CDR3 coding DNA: TGTGCCAGCAGCTTTGGGATAGCGGGGGACTACGAGCAGTACTTC. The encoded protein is CASSFGIAGDYEQYF. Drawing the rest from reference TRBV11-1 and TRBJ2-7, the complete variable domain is EAEVAQSPRYKITEKSQAVAFWCDPISGHATLYWYRQILGQGPELLVQFQDESVVDDSQLPKDRFSAERLKGVDSTLKIQPAELGDSAMYLCASSFGIAGDYEQYFGPGTRLTVT.

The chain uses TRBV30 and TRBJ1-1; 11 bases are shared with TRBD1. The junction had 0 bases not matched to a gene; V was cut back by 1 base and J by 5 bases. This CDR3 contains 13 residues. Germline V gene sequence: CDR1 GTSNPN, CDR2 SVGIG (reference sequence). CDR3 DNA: TGTGCCTGGAGTGGGGACAGGGGGACTGAAGCTTTCTTT. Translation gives CAWSGDRGTEAFF.

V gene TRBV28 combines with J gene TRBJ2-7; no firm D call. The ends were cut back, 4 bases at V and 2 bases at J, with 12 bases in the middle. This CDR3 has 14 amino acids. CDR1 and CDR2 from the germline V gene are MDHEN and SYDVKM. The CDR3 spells CASSSSFGTYEQYF. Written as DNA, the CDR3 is TGTGCCAGCAGTTCATCATTCGGTACCTACGAGCAGTACTTC.

The CDR3 sequence is CASSLSAGGWGDEQYF. CDR3 coding DNA: TGTGCCAGCAGTTTATCGGCAGGGGGCTGGGGGGACGAGCAGTACTTC. The chain combines TRBV28 with TRBJ2-7; 8 bases match TRBD1. From germline, CDR1 is MDHEN and CDR2 SYDVKM. This CDR3 is 16 amino acids long. After removal of 1 base from V and 5 bases from J, the junction contained 10 bases not matched to a gene. Supplemented by reference TRBV28 and TRBJ2-7, the full variable domain reads DVKVTQSSRYLVKRTGEKVFLECVQDMDHENMFWYRQDPGLGLRLIYFSYDVKMKEKGDIPEGYSVSREKKERFSLILESASTNQTSMYLCASSLSAGGWGDEQYFGPGTRLTVT.

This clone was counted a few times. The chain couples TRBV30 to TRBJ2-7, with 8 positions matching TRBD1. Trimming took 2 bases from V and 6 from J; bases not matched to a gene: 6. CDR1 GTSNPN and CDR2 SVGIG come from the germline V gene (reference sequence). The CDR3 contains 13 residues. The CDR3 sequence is CAWSLGQVGEQYF. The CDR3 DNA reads TGTGCCTGGAGTCTGGGACAGGTCGGCGAGCAGTACTTC.

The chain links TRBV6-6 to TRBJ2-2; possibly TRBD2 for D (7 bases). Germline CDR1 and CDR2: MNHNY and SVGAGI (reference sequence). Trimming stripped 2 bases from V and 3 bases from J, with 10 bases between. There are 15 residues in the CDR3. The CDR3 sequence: CASSYAGADTGELFF. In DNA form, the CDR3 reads TGTGCCAGCAGTTACGCGGGGGCGGACACCGGGGAGCTGTTTTTT.

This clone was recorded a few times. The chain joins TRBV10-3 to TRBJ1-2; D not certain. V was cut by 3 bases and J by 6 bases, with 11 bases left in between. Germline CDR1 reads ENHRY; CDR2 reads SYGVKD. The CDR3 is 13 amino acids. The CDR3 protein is CAISDPALNGYTF. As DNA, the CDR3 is TGTGCCATCAGTGATCCCGCGCTGAATGGCTACACCTTC.

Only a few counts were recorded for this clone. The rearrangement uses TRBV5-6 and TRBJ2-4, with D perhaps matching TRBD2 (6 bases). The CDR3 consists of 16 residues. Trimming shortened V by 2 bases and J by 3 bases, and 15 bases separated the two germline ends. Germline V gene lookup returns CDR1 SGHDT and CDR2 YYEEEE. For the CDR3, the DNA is TGTGCCAGCAGCTTCGCCGGGGGATTTTACAAAAACATTCAGTACTTC. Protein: CASSFAGGFYKNIQYF.